The following is a TCR beta chain sequence with its context. This entry is derived from a study of T cell changes during pregnancy in multiple sclerosis. The V gene's germline CDR1 is SEHNR and CDR2 FQNEAQ (reference sequence). Between the trimmed V and J ends, which lost 3 bases and 2 bases, there was a span of 13 bases. This CDR3 region has 15 residues. Sequenced by immunoSEQ multiplex PCR; TCRdb stores in-frame clones only, minus some. The sample lists tens of thousands of clones, approximately 92% occurring once. The origin of this receptor is a female donor with multiple sclerosis, enrolled in a pregnancy study. The chain has TRBV7-9 and TRBJ2-5; D is uncertain. The input for sequencing was peripheral blood, taken in the first trimester of pregnancy. CDR3 residues: CASSFRGPGQETQYF. The CDR3 DNA is TGTGCCAGCAGCTTTAGAGGTCCCGGGCAAGAGACCCAGTACTTC.